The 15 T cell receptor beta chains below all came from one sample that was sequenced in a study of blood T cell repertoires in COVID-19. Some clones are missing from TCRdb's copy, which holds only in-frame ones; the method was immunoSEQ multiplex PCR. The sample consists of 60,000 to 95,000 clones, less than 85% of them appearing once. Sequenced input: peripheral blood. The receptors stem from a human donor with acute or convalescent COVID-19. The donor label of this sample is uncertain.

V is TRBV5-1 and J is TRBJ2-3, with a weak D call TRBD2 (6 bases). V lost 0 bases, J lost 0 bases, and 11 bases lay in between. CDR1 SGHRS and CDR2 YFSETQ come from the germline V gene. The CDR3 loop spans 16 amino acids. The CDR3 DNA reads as TGCGCCAGCAGCTTGGTTGGCGGGATAAGCACAGATACGCAGTATTTT. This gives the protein CASSLVGGISTDTQYF.

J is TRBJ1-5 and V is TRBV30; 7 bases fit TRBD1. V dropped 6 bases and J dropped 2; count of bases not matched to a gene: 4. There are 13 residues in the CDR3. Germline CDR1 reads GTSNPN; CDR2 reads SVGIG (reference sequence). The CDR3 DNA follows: TGTGCCTGTGACAGGGAAGGCAATCAGCCCCAGCATTTT. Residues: CACDREGNQPQHF.

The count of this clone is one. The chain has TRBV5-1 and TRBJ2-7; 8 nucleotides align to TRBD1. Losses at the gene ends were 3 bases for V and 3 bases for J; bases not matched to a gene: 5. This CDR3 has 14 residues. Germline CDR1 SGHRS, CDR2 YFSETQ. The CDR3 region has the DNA TGCGCCAGCAGCTCTGGACAGGGAAGCTACGAGCAGTACTTC. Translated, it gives CASSSGQGSYEQYF.

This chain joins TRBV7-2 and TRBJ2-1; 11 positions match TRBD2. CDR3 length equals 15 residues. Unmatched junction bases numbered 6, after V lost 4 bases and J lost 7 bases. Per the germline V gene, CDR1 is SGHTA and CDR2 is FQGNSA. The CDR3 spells CASSSTSGRGNEQFF. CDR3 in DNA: TGTGCCAGCAGCTCTACTAGCGGGAGAGGTAATGAGCAGTTCTTC.

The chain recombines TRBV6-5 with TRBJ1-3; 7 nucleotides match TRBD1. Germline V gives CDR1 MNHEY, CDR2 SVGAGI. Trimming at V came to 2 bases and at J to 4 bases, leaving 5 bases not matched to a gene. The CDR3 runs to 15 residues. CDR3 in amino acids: CASSYGQGGGNTIYF. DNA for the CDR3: TGTGCCAGCAGTTACGGCCAGGGGGGAGGAAACACCATATATTTT.

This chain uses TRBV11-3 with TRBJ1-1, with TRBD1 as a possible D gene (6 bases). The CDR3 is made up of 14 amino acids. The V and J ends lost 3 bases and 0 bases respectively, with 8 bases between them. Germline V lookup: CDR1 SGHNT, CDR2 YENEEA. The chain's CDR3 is CASSFQGLNTEAFF. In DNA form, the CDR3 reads TGTGCCAGCAGCTTCCAGGGGCTGAACACTGAAGCTTTCTTT.

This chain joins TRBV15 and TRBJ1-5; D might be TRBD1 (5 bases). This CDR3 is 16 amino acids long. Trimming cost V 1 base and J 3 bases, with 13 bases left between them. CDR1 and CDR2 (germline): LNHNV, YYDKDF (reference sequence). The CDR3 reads CATSRVGASFNQPQHF. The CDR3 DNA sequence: TGTGCCACCAGCAGAGTTGGGGCCTCTTTCAATCAGCCCCAGCATTTT.

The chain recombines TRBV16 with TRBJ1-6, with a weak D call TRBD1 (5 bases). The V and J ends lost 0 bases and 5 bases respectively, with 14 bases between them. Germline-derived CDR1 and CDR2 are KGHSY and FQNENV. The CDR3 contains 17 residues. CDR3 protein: CASSQSSLRGNNSPLHF. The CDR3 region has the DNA TGTGCCAGCAGCCAATCGTCCTTGCGGGGGAATAATTCACCCCTCCACTTT.

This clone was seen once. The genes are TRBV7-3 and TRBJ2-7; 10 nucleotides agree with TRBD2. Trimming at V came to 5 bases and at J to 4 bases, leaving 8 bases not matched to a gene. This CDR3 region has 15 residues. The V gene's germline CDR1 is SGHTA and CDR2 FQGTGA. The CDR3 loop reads CASSTSSGSQYEQYF. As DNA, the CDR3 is TGTGCCAGCAGCACCTCTAGCGGGAGTCAATACGAGCAGTACTTC.

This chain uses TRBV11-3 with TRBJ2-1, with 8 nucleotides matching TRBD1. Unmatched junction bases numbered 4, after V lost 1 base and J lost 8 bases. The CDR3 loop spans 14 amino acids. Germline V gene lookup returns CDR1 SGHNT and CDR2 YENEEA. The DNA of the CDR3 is TGTGCCAGCAGCTTAGGAGGGACAGGCCATGAGCAGTTCTTC. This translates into CASSLGGTGHEQFF.

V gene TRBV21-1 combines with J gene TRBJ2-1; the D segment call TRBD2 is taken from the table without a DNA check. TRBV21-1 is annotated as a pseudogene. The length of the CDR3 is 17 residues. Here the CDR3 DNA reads TGTGCCAGCAGTACATGGTCCGGGGGAATTTCCTACAATGAGCAGTTCTTC. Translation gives CASSTWSGGISYNEQFF.

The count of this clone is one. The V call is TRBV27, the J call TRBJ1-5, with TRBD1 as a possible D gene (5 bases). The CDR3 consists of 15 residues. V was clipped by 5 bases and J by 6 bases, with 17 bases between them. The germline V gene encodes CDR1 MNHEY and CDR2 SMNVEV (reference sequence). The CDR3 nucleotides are TGTGCCAGCAGTGAGAATCTGGGGGGTAGTCAGCCCCAGCATTTT. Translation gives CASSENLGGSQPQHF.

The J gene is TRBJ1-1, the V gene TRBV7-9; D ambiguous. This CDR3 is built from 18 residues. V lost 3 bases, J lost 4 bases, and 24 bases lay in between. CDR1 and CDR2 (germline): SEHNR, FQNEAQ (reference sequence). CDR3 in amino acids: CASSFLKGGVRSPTEAFF. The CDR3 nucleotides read TGTGCCAGCAGCTTTCTAAAGGGAGGCGTACGTTCCCCCACTGAAGCTTTCTTT.

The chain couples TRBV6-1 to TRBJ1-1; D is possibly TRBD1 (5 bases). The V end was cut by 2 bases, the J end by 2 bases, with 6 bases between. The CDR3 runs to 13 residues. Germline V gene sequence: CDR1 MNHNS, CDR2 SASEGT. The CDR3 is CASSERGNTEAFF. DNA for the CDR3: TGTGCCAGCAGTGAAAGGGGTAACACTGAAGCTTTCTTT.

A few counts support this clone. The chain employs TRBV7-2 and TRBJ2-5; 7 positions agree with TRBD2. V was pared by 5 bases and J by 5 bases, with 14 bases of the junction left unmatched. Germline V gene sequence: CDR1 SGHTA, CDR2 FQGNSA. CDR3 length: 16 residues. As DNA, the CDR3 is TGTGCCAGCAGCGTCGATAATTGGGAGGGTTTGGAGACCCAGTACTTC. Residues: CASSVDNWEGLETQYF. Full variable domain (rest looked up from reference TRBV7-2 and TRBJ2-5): GAGVSQSPSNKVTEKGKDVELRCDPISGHTALYWYRQSLGQGLEFLIYFQGNSAPDKSGLPSDRFSAERTGGSVSTLTIQRTQQEDSAVYLCASSVDNWEGLETQYFGPGTRLLVL.